One and the same sample provided the 17 T cell receptor beta chains below, sequenced in a study of T cell responses to AZD1222 COVID-19 vaccine (dated by TCRdb to about 2021). What this sample's time point label stands for: baseline before first vaccination. Libraries were prepared through the immunoSEQ multiplex PCR assay. TCRdb stores this immuneACCESS table with in-frame sequences only. Part of the clones is absent; in the studies checked, under half of the shortfall reflects unresolved V genes, and no reason is known for the rest. For this sample there are 100,000 or so clones; about 85% appear just once. The ten largest clones represent less than 3.5% of the sample. The sequencing here drew on peripheral blood, taken on day 0 of AZD1222 vaccination. These receptor sequences come from an adult in good health.

V gene TRBV10-3 combines with J gene TRBJ2-3; either TRBD1 or TRBD2 may fit D (5 bases each). CDR1 is ENHRY and CDR2 is SYGVKD in the germline V gene. V was clipped by 10 bases and J by 0 bases, with 17 bases between them. This CDR3 is 15 amino acids long. The CDR3 DNA sequence: TGTGCCACCGCCGATTGGGGGATTAGCACAGATACGCAGTATTTT. It yields the protein CATADWGISTDTQYF.

CDR3 coding DNA: TGTGCCAGCAGCAGAGACAGGGGAGCCCAGGCACCCCTCCACTTT. Its translation: CASSRDRGAQAPLHF. J is TRBJ1-6 and V is TRBV9, with 8 positions matching TRBD1. Germline V gene data show CDR1 as SGDLS and CDR2 as YYNGEE. This CDR3 has 15 residues. Trimming removed 4 bases from V and 11 bases from J; junction bases left unmatched: 11.

The rearrangement uses TRBV19 and TRBJ2-5, with D tentatively TRBD2 (5 bases). The CDR3 sequence is 15 residues long. Germline CDR1 LNHDA, CDR2 SQIVND (reference sequence). The V end was cut by 3 bases, the J end by 5 bases, with 16 bases between. The CDR3 sequence is CASSMRAGTRETQYF. The CDR3 DNA follows: TGTGCCAGTAGTATGCGGGCTGGAACCCGTGAGACCCAGTACTTC.

V gene TRBV30 combines with J gene TRBJ2-5, with 7 bases fitting TRBD2. Germline trimming cut 0 bases from V and 5 bases from J; bases unmatched to any gene: 9. The V gene's germline CDR1 is GTSNPN and CDR2 SVGIG (reference sequence). The CDR3 has 15 amino acids. The CDR3 DNA follows: TGTGCCTGGAGTGTACGGAGAGCGGGGATGGAGACCCAGTACTTC. Translated, it gives CAWSVRRAGMETQYF.

The chain's CDR3 is CASSYLRTGAYEQYF. Written as DNA, the CDR3 is TGTGCCAGCAGTTACTTGAGGACAGGGGCCTACGAGCAGTACTTC. The chain is built from TRBV6-2 or TRBV6-3 and TRBJ2-7; 9 bases map to TRBD1. V dropped 1 base and J dropped 2; count of bases not matched to a gene: 3. The CDR3 runs 15 residues. CDR1 is MNHEY and CDR2 is SVGEGT in the germline V gene.

As concerns this clone: The identical CDR3 is also encoded by other nucleotide sequences in the sample. The chain employs TRBV11-3 and TRBJ1-1; D is possibly TRBD1 (6 bases). This CDR3 contains 12 residues. The germline CDR1 and CDR2 sequences are SGHNT and YENEEA. The germline V and J ends were trimmed by 4 bases and 3 bases, with 6 bases remaining between them. CDR3 in DNA: TGTGCCAGCAGCTCAGGGGACACTGAAGCTTTCTTT. Translated, it gives CASSSGDTEAFF.

The chain is built from TRBV30 and TRBJ1-2; D not resolved. V was pared by 3 bases and J by 4 bases, with 9 bases between. Germline V CDR1 and CDR2: GTSNPN, SVGIG (reference sequence). CDR3 length equals 12 residues. As DNA, the CDR3 is TGTGCCTGGAGCGCAGATACCTATGGCTACACCTTC. It yields the protein CAWSADTYGYTF.

The rearrangement links TRBV7-8 to TRBJ1-2, with D tentatively TRBD1 (6 bases). Germline V CDR1 and CDR2: SGHVS, FQNEAQ. Trimming took off 4 bases at V and 8 bases at J, with 20 bases between the two ends. The CDR3 has 15 residues. In DNA, the CDR3 is TGTGCCAGCAGCTACCCCTCCTCGGGGGCGGAGGGCTACACCTTC. It translates to CASSYPSSGAEGYTF.

The chain couples TRBV30 to TRBJ1-1; D not certain. The germline gives CDR1 GTSNPN, CDR2 SVGIG (reference sequence). Trimming pared 1 base from V and 11 bases from J, leaving 11 bases between. This CDR3 spans 11 amino acids. CDR3 loop: CAWSDAEWAFF. Here the CDR3 DNA reads TGTGCCTGGAGTGATGCCGAGTGGGCTTTCTTT.

About this clone: One end of the junction does not line up with germline, which may come from a read error. This sequence joins TRBV5-1 and TRBJ2-2; the D gene is possibly TRBD1 (5 bases). Germline values: CDR1 SGHRS, CDR2 YFSETQ. This CDR3 contains 12 residues. CDR3 loop: CASSRVTGELFF. The CDR3 DNA is TGTGCCAGCAGCAGGGTCACCGGGGAGCTGTTTTTT. Using reference TRBV5-1 and TRBJ2-2 for the parts outside the CDR3, the full variable domain is KAGVTQTPRYLIKTRGQQVTLSCSPISGHRSVSWYQQTPGQGLQFLFEYFSETQRNKGNFPGRFSGRQFSNSRSEMNVSTLELGDSALYLCASSRVTGELFFGEGSRLTVL.

The chain combines TRBV7-9 with TRBJ2-1, with D perhaps matching TRBD2 (5 bases). This CDR3 has 16 amino acids. Per the germline V gene, CDR1 is SEHNR and CDR2 is FQNEAQ (reference sequence). V lost 2 bases and J 6 bases, leaving 17 bases between the germline ends. CDR3 sequence reads: CASSLRSRTLRNEQFF. CDR3 nucleotides: TGTGCCAGCAGCTTACGTTCCCGGACTCTTCGCAATGAGCAGTTCTTC.

V and J are TRBV29-1 and TRBJ1-1; TRBD1 agrees at 8 bases. Germline loops: CDR1 SQVTM, CDR2 ANQGSEA. The J segment lost 6 bases and the V segment lost 3 bases, leaving 9 bases of the junction unmatched. This CDR3 region has 14 residues. The CDR3 coding sequence is TGCAGCGTTGATTTTAGATGGACAGGGCCTGAAGCTTTCTTT. This codes for CSVDFRWTGPEAFF.

The chain carries TRBV5-8 and TRBJ1-4, with unresolved D. Germline CDR1 is SGHTS and CDR2 is YDEGEE. The length of the CDR3 is 14 residues. The germline V and J ends were trimmed by 4 bases and 7 bases, with 14 bases remaining between them. The CDR3 spells CASSPLGWGEKLFF. The CDR3 nucleotides are TGTGCCAGCAGCCCTCTGGGGTGGGGTGAAAAACTGTTTTTT. The full variable domain, rest sourced from reference TRBV5-8 and TRBJ1-4, is EAGVTQSPTHLIKTRGQQATLRCSPISGHTSVYWYQQALGLGLQFLLWYDEGEERNRGNFPPRFSGRQFPNYSSELNVNALELEDSALYLCASSPLGWGEKLFFGSGTQLSVL.

V and J are TRBV4-2 and TRBJ1-2; a possible D gene is TRBD1 (6 bases). This CDR3 spans 15 amino acids. From germline, CDR1 is LGHNA and CDR2 YNFKEQ. V was trimmed by 0 bases and J by 8 bases, leaving 16 bases between them. This chain's CDR3 is CASSQDLGGASGYTF. The DNA of the CDR3 is TGTGCCAGCAGCCAAGATCTTGGGGGGGCTTCGGGCTACACCTTC.

The chain recombines TRBV5-4 with TRBJ2-1; 9 nucleotides align to TRBD1. The CDR3 has 16 amino acids. The germline V gene has CDR1 SGHNT and CDR2 YYREEE (reference sequence). V dropped 3 bases and J dropped 1; count of bases not matched to a gene: 5. Written as DNA, the CDR3 is TGTGCCAGCAGCTCACCGGGACAGGGTTCCTACAATGAGCAGTTCTTC. This codes for CASSSPGQGSYNEQFF.

The chain employs TRBV2 and TRBJ2-1; TRBD2 matches 9 bases. Germline CDR1 is SNHLY and CDR2 is FYNNEI. This CDR3 spans 15 amino acids. Trimming removed 2 bases from V and 6 bases from J; junction bases left unmatched: 5. CDR3 sequence (DNA): TGTGCCAGCAGTGAATTAGCGGGGGAGGCCAATGAGCAGTTCTTC. It encodes CASSELAGEANEQFF.

This chain links TRBV7-2 with TRBJ2-3, with a possible D match to TRBD2 (7 bases). The CDR3 runs to 14 residues. V lost 1 base to trimming and J lost 4 bases, with 9 bases between them. Germline V gives CDR1 SGHTA, CDR2 FQGNSA. CDR3 amino acids: CASSLGGGADTQYF. The CDR3 DNA sequence: TGTGCCAGCAGCTTAGGAGGGGGGGCAGATACGCAGTATTTT.